This entry concerns a single T cell receptor beta chain. Its antigen is currently not known. Base quality data are lacking; no much larger clone is found one base away. This specimen comes from a study of shared clonotypes between healthy human individuals (dated by TCRdb to 2020 to 2022). Context from the whole study: The cohort included three men and a couple of women between 18 and 49 years of age. For each donor, CD4 naive and CD4 memory were each run on three plates, CD8 naive on two plates, and CD8 memory on one plate. The study deeply sequenced blood TCR repertoires of about 5 healthy adults to estimate repertoire size and the extent of clonotype sharing between individuals. Different laboratories and diverse techniques were used to prepare libraries and sequence TCR repertoires, to increase sequencing depth and limit assay-specific biases. Each donor's leukapheresis produced roughly between roughly 0.9 and 9 billion PBMCs. On the study overall, not on this receptor specifically: Based on pairwise subsampling, the degree of clonotype sharing among donors was expected to be affected by sequencing depth. Because the study included only a small number of donors, the genetic and exposure-history diversity represented was limited. Estimated clonotype richness was generally larger for naive than for memory subsets. Across several donors, 4.5% to 6.5% of naive CD4, roughly 3.5% of naive CD8, about 2.3% of memory CD4, and roughly 0.41% of memory CD8 clonotypes were shared. Clonotypes shared by all four sorted-subset donors showed higher generation probabilities than non-shared clonotypes. Sampling was restricted to blood, and TCR repertoires in tissues likely differ from the TCR repertoires found in blood. Even with the large sequencing depth, rarefaction of the sorted-subset datasets indicated that sequencing was incomplete.

The donors were healthy, HIV-negative adults with no recently reported acute infections or vaccinations. Every donor was a Caucasian adult living in Nashville, Tennessee, USA. CD4+ T cells were enriched through magnetic negative selection, after which naive cells were positively selected on CD45RA and the remaining negative fraction served as the memory subset. Blood was obtained by leukapheresis, after which PBMCs were separated by Ficoll-Histopaque density gradient centrifugation and cryopreserved in liquid nitrogen vapor phase. Analytical flow cytometry was used to check the purity and quantity of each magnetically sorted T cell population. Genomic DNA was isolated from every sorted fraction and measured by UV absorbance on a Nanodrop 2000c. TCR CDR3 regions were amplified from genomic DNA by multiplex PCR using the deep immunoSEQ assay. For each cell subset, the extracted genomic DNA was distributed evenly across all wells of several immunoSEQ 96-well plates, and each plate served as one replicate. For sorted subsets, roughly 0.2 ug genomic DNA, equal to tens of thousands of T cell genomes, was loaded into each replicate PCR. Purified libraries were measured with a Qubit 3.0 fluorometer, size-checked on a Bioanalyzer 2100, and measured again with the KAPA Library Quantification kit. Every immunoSEQ 96-well plate was sequenced on a separate single-read 150-cycle Illumina NextSeq 550 flow cell. Per the source publication's procedure: The immunoSEQ output contained only junctional sequences without quality scores, so filtering could not match that applied to full-length reads. Sequences were annotated with PyIR, a Python wrapper for IgBLAST v1.9, and V/J genes and CDR3 were assigned using IMGT germline references. Reads were removed for weak V/J assignments (E-value above 1e-6), missing CDR3, stop codons, out-of-frame junctions, or ambiguous translated residues. V3J clonotypes were defined by identical inferred V gene, J gene, and CDR3 amino acid sequence. Percentage overlap between repertoires was computed as shared unique clonotypes divided by the size of the smaller repertoire. Repertoire richness was assessed with RTK rarefaction, the Chao1 estimator, and Recon v2.1 estimates of unobserved clonotypes. Generation probabilities were computed with OLGA for all TCRbeta clonotypes obtained by the gDNA method from a handful of donors. TCRdb stores this immuneACCESS table with in-frame sequences only. Part of the clones is absent; in the studies checked, under half of the shortfall reflects unresolved V genes, and no reason is known for the rest. V and J calls and clone size are copied from that table; D and trimming were computed from the DNA. This sample is represented by some 2,100,000 clones; almost 96% of them were singletons. Around 0.13% of the sample rests with the top ten.

Trimming at the junction amounts to 5 bases on V and 8 bases on J, and the germline ends lie 16 bases apart. Reading the germline V gene (reference sequence) gives CDR1 SGHNT and CDR2 YYREEE. CDR3 length: 13 amino acids, cysteine to phenylalanine. Only the CDR3 part of the read is kept: 39 bases, read in frame from the first base. The source material was naive CD4+ T cells sorted from blood. Taken with the paper, the label for cell subset or site translates to: CD45RA+ positively selected. The chain couples TRBV5-4 to TRBJ1-2; the D gene is possibly TRBD1, with 6 bases matching. The clonotype was recovered from a man aged 18-30 years in good health. The nucleotide sequence is TGTGCCAGCAGTAGGGGCCTTGGGGGCGGCTACACCTTC. Its protein is CASSRGLGGGYTF.